This T cell receptor (beta chain) derives from a study of CD4 T cells in relation to SARS-CoV-2 and coronaviruses. Study background: Controls used an HIV-1 Nef peptide pool or no peptide.

In regard to this clone: What it binds is unknown.

V lost 3 bases and J 7 bases, leaving 20 bases between the germline ends. Germline V gene data show CDR1 as SGDLS and CDR2 as YYNGEE. The CDR3 contains 16 residues. Libraries were prepared by immunoSEQ multiplex PCR; TCRdb keeps only in-frame clonotypes and omits some of them. The sample lists more than 25,000 clones, 60% to 80% occurring once. CD4+ T cells from unexposed donors were obtained before the COVID-19 pandemic (2011-2018). Isolation of CD4+ T cells took place after approximately 10 days in culture. Cells permitting, SARS-CoV-2 S/N and four cold-coronavirus spikes were tested on unexposed-donor CD4+ T cells. Whole-study findings and limits: SARS-CoV-2-driven expansion was significantly weaker in crossreactive than monoreactive clones.

V gene TRBV9 combines with J gene TRBJ1-3; the D gene is possibly TRBD1 (5 bases). The clonotype comes from a human donor in good health. Specimen: CD4+ T cells from PBMCs, cultured in vitro. CDR3 coding DNA: TGTGCCAGCAGCGGCGGGGGGGATCCATGGGGGAACACCATATATTTT. Translating it yields CASSGGGDPWGNTIYF.